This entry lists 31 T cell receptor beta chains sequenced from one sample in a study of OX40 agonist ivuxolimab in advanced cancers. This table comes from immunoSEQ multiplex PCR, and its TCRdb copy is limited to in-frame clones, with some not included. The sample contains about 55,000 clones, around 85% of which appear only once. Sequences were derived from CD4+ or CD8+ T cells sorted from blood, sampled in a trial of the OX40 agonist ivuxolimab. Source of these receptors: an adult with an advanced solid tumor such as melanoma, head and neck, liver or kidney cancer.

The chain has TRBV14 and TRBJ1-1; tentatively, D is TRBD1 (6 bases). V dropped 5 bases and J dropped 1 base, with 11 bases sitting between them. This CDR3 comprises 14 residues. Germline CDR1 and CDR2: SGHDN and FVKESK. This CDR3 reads CASSARTANTEAFF. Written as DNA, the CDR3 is TGTGCCAGCAGCGCCAGGACAGCGAACACTGAAGCTTTCTTT.

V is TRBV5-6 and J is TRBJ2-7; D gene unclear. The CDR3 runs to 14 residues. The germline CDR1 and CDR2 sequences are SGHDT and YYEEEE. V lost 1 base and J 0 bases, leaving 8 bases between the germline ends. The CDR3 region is CASSLSQSSYEQYF. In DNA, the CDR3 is TGTGCCAGCAGCTTGAGCCAATCCTCCTACGAGCAGTACTTC.

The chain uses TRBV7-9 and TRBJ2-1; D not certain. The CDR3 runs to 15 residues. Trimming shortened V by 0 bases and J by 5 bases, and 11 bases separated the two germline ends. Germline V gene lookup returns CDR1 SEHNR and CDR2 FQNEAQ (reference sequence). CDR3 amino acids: CASSLALLGNNEQFF. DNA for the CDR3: TGTGCCAGCAGCTTAGCGCTGTTGGGTAACAATGAGCAGTTCTTC.

CDR3 residues: CASSRVDPSIGNQPQHF. The CDR3 DNA follows: TGTGCCAGCAGCCGAGTTGATCCCAGTATTGGGAATCAGCCCCAGCATTTT. The chain recombines TRBV7-3 with TRBJ1-5; D is unresolved. Germline V gene sequence: CDR1 SGHTA, CDR2 FQGTGA. The V gene lost 5 bases and the J gene lost 4 bases, with 21 bases spanning the gap. The CDR3 is 17 amino acids.

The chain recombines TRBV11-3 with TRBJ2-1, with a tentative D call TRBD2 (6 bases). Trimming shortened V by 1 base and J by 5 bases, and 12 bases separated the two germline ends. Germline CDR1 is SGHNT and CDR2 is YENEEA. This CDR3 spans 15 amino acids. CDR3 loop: CASSLANAGHNEQFF. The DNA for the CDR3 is TGTGCCAGCAGCTTAGCCAACGCGGGGCACAATGAGCAGTTCTTC.

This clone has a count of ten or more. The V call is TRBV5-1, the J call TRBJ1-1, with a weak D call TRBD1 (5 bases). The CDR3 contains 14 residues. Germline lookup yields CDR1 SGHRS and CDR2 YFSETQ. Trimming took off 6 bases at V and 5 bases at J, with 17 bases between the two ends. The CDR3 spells CASMLGTGRTEAFF. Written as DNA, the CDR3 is TGCGCCAGCATGCTTGGTACGGGACGGACTGAAGCTTTCTTT.

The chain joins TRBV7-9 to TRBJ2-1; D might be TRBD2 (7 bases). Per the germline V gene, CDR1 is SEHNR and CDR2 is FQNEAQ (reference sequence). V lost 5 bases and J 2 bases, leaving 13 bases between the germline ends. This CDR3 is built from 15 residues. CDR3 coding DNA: TGTGCCAGCAGCCCTAACGGGGGGCCCTACAATGAGCAGTTCTTC. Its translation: CASSPNGGPYNEQFF. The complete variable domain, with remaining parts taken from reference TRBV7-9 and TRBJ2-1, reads DTGVSQNPRHKITKRGQNVTFRCDPISEHNRLYWYRQTLGQGPEFLTYFQNEAQLEKSRLLSDRFSAERPKGSFSTLEIQRTEQGDSAMYLCASSPNGGPYNEQFFGPGTRLTVL.

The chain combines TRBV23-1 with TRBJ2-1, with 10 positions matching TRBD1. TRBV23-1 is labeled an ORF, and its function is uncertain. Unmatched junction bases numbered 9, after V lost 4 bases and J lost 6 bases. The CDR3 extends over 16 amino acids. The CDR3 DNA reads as TGCGCCAGCAGTCCGACAGGGGGCGGGTATGGCAATGAGCAGTTCTTC. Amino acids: CASSPTGGGYGNEQFF.

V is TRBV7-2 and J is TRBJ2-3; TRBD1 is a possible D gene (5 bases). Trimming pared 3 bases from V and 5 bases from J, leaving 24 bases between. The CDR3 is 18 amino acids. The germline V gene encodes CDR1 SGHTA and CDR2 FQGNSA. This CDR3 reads CASSFGLELQGSEDTQYF. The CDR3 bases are TGTGCCAGCAGCTTTGGTCTAGAATTGCAGGGATCCGAAGATACGCAGTATTTT.

CDR3 sequence (DNA): TGTGCCAGCAGCCTAGTGGTGAGTTACGAGCAGTACTTC. It is translated as CASSLVVSYEQYF. V usage is TRBV2 and J usage is TRBJ2-5; D is uncertain. The end of the DNA is better explained by TRBJ2-7, so the J call may be wrong. CDR1 and CDR2 (germline): SNHLY, FYNNEI. The CDR3 totals 13 residues.

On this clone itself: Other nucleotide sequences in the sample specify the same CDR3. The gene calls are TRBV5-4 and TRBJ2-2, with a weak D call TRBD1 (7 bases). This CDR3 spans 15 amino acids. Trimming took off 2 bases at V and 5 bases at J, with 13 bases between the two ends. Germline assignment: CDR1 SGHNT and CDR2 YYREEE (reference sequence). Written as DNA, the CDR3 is TGTGCCAGCAGCTTTTGGACAGGAGGGACCGGGGAGCTGTTTTTT. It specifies CASSFWTGGTGELFF.

Written as DNA, the CDR3 is TGTGCCAGCAGCTTTTGGGACTATGGCTACACCTTC. Translating gives CASSFWDYGYTF. The chain recombines TRBV11-2 with TRBJ1-2; unclear D gene. Germline V CDR1 and CDR2: SGHAT, FQNNGV. CDR3 size: 12 residues. Trimming removed 3 bases at V and 3 bases at J, with 5 bases between. Full variable domain (missing parts from reference TRBV11-2 and TRBJ1-2): EAGVAQSPRYKIIEKRQSVAFWCNPISGHATLYWYQQILGQGPKLLIQFQNNGVVDDSQLPKDRFSAERLKGVDSTLKIQPAKLEDSAVYLCASSFWDYGYTFGSGTRLTVV.

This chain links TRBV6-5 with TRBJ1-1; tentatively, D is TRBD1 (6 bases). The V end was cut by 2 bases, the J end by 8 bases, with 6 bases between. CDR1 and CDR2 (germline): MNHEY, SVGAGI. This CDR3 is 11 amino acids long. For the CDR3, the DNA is TGTGCCAGCAGTTACGGACAGGAAGCTTTCTTT. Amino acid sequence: CASSYGQEAFF.

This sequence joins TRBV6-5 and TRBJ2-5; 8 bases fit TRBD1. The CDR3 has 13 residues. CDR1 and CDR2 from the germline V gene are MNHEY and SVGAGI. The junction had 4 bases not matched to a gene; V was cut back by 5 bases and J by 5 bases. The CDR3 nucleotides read TGTGCCAGCAGTCCAGGGGGCCGGGAGACCCAGTACTTC. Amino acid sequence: CASSPGGRETQYF.

CDR3 nucleotide sequence: TGTGCCAGCAGCCCAGAAGGGACTTTGAACACTGAAGCTTTCTTT. Its translation: CASSPEGTLNTEAFF. This chain connects TRBV9 to TRBJ1-1; D possibly corresponds to TRBD1 (5 bases). Germline V gene lookup returns CDR1 SGDLS and CDR2 YYNGEE. V was cut by 4 bases and J by 0 bases, with 13 bases left in between. The CDR3 totals 15 residues.

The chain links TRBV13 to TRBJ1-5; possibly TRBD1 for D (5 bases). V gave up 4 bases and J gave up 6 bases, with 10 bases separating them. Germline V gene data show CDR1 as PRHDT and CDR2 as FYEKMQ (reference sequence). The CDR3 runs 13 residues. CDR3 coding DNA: TGTGCCAGCAGCTCAGGGATATTTCAGCCCCAGCATTTT. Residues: CASSSGIFQPQHF.

CDR3 amino acids: CASSLSYQETQYF. As DNA, the CDR3 is TGTGCCAGCAGCTTATCGTACCAAGAGACCCAGTACTTC. The chain links TRBV7-9 to TRBJ2-5; D is unclear. V was trimmed by 2 bases and J by 0 bases, leaving 4 bases between them. This CDR3 contains 13 residues. Germline V gene lookup returns CDR1 SEHNR and CDR2 FQNEAQ (reference sequence).

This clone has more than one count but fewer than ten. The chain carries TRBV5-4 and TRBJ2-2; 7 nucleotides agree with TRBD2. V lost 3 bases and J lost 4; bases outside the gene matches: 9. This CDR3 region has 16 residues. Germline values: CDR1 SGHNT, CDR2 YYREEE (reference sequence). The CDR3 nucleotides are TGTGCCAGCAGCTCCCGGGAGCGGGGATTCACCGGGGAGCTGTTTTTT. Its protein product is CASSSRERGFTGELFF.

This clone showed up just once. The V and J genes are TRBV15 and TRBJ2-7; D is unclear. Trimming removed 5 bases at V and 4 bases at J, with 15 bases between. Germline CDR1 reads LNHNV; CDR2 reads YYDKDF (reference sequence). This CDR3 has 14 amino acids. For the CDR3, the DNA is TGTGCCACCAGCTCGAGTTGGGTAAGGTACGAGCAGTACTTC. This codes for CATSSSWVRYEQYF.

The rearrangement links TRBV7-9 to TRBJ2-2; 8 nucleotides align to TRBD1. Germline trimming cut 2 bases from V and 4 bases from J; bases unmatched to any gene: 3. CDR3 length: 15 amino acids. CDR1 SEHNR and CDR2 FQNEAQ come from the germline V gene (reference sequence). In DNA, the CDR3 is TGTGCCAGCAGCTTACAGGACAGGGCCACCGGGGAGCTGTTTTTT. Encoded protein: CASSLQDRATGELFF.

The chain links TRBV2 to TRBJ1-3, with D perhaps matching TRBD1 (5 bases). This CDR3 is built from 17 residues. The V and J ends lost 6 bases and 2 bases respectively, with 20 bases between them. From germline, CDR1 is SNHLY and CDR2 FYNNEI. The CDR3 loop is CASSPMYTGLTGNTIYF. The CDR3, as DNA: TGTGCCAGCAGCCCAATGTATACAGGACTCACTGGAAACACCATATATTTT.

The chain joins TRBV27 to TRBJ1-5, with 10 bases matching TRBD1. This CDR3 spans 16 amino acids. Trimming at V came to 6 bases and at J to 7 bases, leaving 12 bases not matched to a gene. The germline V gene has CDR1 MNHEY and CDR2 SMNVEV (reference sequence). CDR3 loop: CASRPIDGTGVQPQHF. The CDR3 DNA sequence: TGTGCCAGCAGACCAATTGACGGGACAGGGGTCCAGCCCCAGCATTTT.

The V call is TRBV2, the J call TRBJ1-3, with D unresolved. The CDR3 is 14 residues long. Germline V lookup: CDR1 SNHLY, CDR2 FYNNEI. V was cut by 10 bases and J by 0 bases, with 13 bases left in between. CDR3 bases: TGTGCCATCCCTCGGGCTCTCTCTGGAAACACCATATATTTT. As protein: CAIPRALSGNTIYF.

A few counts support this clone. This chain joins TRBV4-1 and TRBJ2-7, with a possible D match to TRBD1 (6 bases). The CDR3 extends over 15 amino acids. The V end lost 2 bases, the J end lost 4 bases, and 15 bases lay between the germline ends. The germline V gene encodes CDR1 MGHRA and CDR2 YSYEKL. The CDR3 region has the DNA TGCGCCAGCAGCCAAAGGCGTGGGGGCCAATACGAGCAGTACTTC. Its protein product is CASSQRRGGQYEQYF.

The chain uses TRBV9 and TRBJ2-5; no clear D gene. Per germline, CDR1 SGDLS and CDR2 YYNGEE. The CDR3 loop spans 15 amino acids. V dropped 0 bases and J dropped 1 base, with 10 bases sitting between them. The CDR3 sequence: CASSVEGRSQETQYF. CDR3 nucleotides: TGTGCCAGCAGCGTAGAGGGAAGGTCCCAAGAGACCCAGTACTTC.

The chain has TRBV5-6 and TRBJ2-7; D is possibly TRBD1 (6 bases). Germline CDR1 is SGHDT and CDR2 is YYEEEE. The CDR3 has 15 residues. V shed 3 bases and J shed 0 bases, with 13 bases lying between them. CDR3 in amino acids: CASSSRQALSYEQYF. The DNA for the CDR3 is TGTGCCAGCAGCTCTCGACAGGCCCTCTCCTACGAGCAGTACTTC. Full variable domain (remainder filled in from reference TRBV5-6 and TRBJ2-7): DAGVTQSPTHLIKTRGQQVTLRCSPKSGHDTVSWYQQALGQGPQFIFQYYEEEERQRGNFPDRFSGHQFPNYSSELNVNALLLGDSALYLCASSSRQALSYEQYFGPGTRLTVT.

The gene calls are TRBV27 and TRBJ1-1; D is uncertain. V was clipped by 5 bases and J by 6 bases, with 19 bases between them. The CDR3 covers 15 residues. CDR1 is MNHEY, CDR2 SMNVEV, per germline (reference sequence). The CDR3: CASSPLAGAPPEAFF. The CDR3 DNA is TGTGCCAGCAGTCCTCTTGCAGGAGCCCCTCCTGAAGCTTTCTTT.

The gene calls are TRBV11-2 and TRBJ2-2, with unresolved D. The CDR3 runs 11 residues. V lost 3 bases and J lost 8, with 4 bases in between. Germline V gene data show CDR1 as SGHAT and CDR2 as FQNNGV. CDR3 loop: CASSFFGELFF. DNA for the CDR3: TGTGCCAGCAGCTTTTTTGGGGAGCTGTTTTTT.

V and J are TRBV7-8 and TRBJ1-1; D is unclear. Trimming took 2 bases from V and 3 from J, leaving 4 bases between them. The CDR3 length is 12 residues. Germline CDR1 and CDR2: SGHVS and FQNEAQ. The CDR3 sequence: CASSLKYTEAFF. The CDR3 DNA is TGTGCCAGCAGCTTAAAATACACTGAAGCTTTCTTT.

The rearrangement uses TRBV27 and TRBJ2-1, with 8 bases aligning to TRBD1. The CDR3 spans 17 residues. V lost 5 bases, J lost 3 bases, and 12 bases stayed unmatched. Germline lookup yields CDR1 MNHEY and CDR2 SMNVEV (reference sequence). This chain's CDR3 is CASSLQPGQAIYNEQFF. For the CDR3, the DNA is TGTGCCAGCAGTCTACAGCCGGGACAGGCCATCTACAATGAGCAGTTCTTC.

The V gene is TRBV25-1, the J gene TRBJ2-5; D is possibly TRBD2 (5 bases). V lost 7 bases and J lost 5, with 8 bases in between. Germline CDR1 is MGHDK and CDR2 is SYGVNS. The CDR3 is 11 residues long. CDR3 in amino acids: CASTRGETQYF. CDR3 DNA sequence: TGTGCCAGCACCCGAGGGGAGACCCAGTACTTC.